This entry lists 29 T cell receptor beta chains sequenced from one sample in a study of T cell responses to AZD1222 COVID-19 vaccine. Measured with immunoSEQ multiplex PCR; TCRdb has only the in-frame clones, and not every one. The sample has more than 70,000 clones, 70% to 90% seen once; the top ten hold about 1.4%. The input for sequencing was peripheral blood, taken on day 0 of AZD1222 vaccination. The receptors derive from an adult in good health.

In its sample, this clone was seen a few times. This chain connects TRBV24-1 to TRBJ2-3, with unresolved D. V dropped 5 bases and J dropped 6 bases, with 8 bases sitting between them. There are 12 residues in the CDR3. Germline values: CDR1 KGHDR, CDR2 SFDVKD. The DNA of the CDR3 is TGTGCCACCAGTGTTCCCGGGGATACGCAGTATTTT. Translation: CATSVPGDTQYF.

The V call is TRBV7-2, the J call TRBJ2-3; D unclear. CDR1 is SGHTA, CDR2 FQGNSA, per germline. The CDR3 is made up of 14 amino acids. V was trimmed by 6 bases and J by 0 bases, leaving 10 bases between them. The CDR3 here is CASRPTFSTDTQYF. The CDR3 DNA follows: TGTGCCAGCAGACCCACCTTTAGCACAGATACGCAGTATTTT. Together with reference TRBV7-2 and TRBJ2-3, the CDR3 gives the full variable domain: GAGVSQSPSNKVTEKGKDVELRCDPISGHTALYWYRQSLGQGLEFLIYFQGNSAPDKSGLPSDRFSAERTGGSVSTLTIQRTQQEDSAVYLCASRPTFSTDTQYFGPGTRLTVL.

The chain joins TRBV29-1 to TRBJ2-3; no clear D gene. The CDR3 is made up of 14 amino acids. In germline, CDR1 is SQVTM, CDR2 ANQGSEA. V lost 2 bases and J lost 1, with 10 bases in between. The CDR3 loop reads CSVEPDTGTDTQYF. CDR3 sequence (DNA): TGCAGCGTTGAACCAGACACAGGCACAGATACGCAGTATTTT.

This chain links TRBV19 with TRBJ1-5; no reliable D call. V was cut by 5 bases and J by 2 bases, with 7 bases left in between. The CDR3 consists of 13 residues. Per germline, CDR1 LNHDA and CDR2 SQIVND (reference sequence). The CDR3, as DNA: TGTGCCAGTAGTGGGTCAGGCAATCAGCCCCAGCATTTT. It is translated as CASSGSGNQPQHF.

The DNA of the CDR3 is TGTGCCAGCAGCTTAACAGGGGGGACTAGCGGGAGGTCCACAGATACGCAGTATTTT. Its protein product is CASSLTGGTSGRSTDTQYF. This chain joins TRBV7-3 and TRBJ2-3; 15 bases line up with TRBD2. Germline V gene data show CDR1 as SGHTA and CDR2 as FQGTGA. V lost 0 bases to trimming and J lost 2 bases; unmatched junction nucleotides: 6. This CDR3 is built from 19 residues.

The V and J genes are TRBV5-1 and TRBJ1-1, with a tentative D call TRBD1 (5 bases). In germline, CDR1 is SGHRS, CDR2 YFSETQ. The CDR3 spans 13 residues. The V gene lost 7 bases and the J gene lost 4 bases, with 14 bases spanning the gap. The CDR3 DNA sequence: TGCGCCAGCCTCGGAGACGGGGGCACTGAAGCTTTCTTT. This translates into CASLGDGGTEAFF.

The chain recombines TRBV5-4 with TRBJ1-4; D may be TRBD1 (5 bases). The CDR3 runs to 14 residues. The V gene's germline CDR1 is SGHNT and CDR2 YYREEE (reference sequence). Trimming stripped 3 bases from V and 5 bases from J, with 11 bases between. The CDR3 region has the DNA TGTGCCAGCAGCTGGGGGGGAGAGAATGAAAAACTGTTTTTT. Residues: CASSWGGENEKLFF. Drawing the rest from reference TRBV5-4 and TRBJ1-4, the complete variable domain is ETGVTQSPTHLIKTRGQQVTLRCSSQSGHNTVSWYQQALGQGPQFIFQYYREEENGRGNFPPRFSGLQFPNYSSELNVNALELDDSALYLCASSWGGENEKLFFGSGTQLSVL.

This clone was seen only a few times. J is TRBJ2-1 and V is TRBV19; 9 bases match TRBD1. V dropped 10 bases and J dropped 7; count of bases not matched to a gene: 11. This CDR3 contains 14 residues. Germline V gene lookup returns CDR1 LNHDA and CDR2 SQIVND (reference sequence). CDR3 amino acids: CAISGQGSPNEQFF. The CDR3 nucleotides read TGTGCCATCTCGGGACAGGGTTCCCCAAATGAGCAGTTCTTC.

The CDR3 loop reads CASSLGVGAGRGQQFF. The CDR3 DNA is TGTGCCAGCAGCTTAGGGGTAGGAGCGGGGAGGGGTCAACAGTTCTTC. The chain has TRBV11-3 and TRBJ2-1; the match to TRBD2 covers 7 bases. Germline loops: CDR1 SGHNT, CDR2 YENEEA. The trim removed 1 base at V and 13 bases at J, leaving 16 bases unmatched. This CDR3 comprises 16 residues. Supplemented by reference TRBV11-3 and TRBJ2-1, the full variable domain reads EAGVVQSPRYKIIEKKQPVAFWCNPISGHNTLYWYLQNLGQGPELLIRYENEEAVDDSQLPKDRFSAERLKGVDSTLKIQPAELGDSAVYLCASSLGVGAGRGQQFFGPGTRLTVL.

The CDR3 coding sequence is TGTGCCAGCAGGACCAGACTAGCGGAACACACCGGGGAGCTGTTTTTT. Amino acids: CASRTRLAEHTGELFF. This chain links TRBV7-8 with TRBJ2-2; the match to TRBD2 covers 9 bases. This CDR3 has 16 residues. Germline V gene data show CDR1 as SGHVS and CDR2 as FQNEAQ. Trimming removed 6 bases from V and 3 bases from J; junction bases left unmatched: 8.

V gene TRBV7-9 combines with J gene TRBJ1-3; 8 nucleotides agree with TRBD1. Trimming at V came to 3 bases and at J to 2 bases, leaving 6 bases not matched to a gene. The CDR3 is 16 amino acids. Germline CDR1 and CDR2: SEHNR and FQNEAQ (reference sequence). The CDR3: CASSLGDRGTGNTIYF. DNA of the CDR3: TGTGCCAGCAGCTTGGGCGACAGGGGCACTGGAAACACCATATATTTT.

The rearrangement links TRBV5-1 to TRBJ1-1; D is ambiguous. V dropped 1 base and J dropped 7 bases, with 14 bases sitting between them. Germline V lookup: CDR1 SGHRS, CDR2 YFSETQ. CDR3 length: 14 amino acids. The CDR3 region is CASSLSLAQREAFF. The CDR3 DNA is TGCGCCAGCAGCTTGTCGTTGGCCCAGCGTGAAGCTTTCTTT.

This chain uses TRBV11-2 with TRBJ1-1; D ambiguous. Germline V gives CDR1 SGHAT, CDR2 FQNNGV. V shed 1 base and J shed 1 base, with 7 bases lying between them. The CDR3 is 14 amino acids. The CDR3 DNA is TGTGCCAGCAGCTTAGGGGTGACGAACACTGAAGCTTTCTTT. This encodes CASSLGVTNTEAFF.

V usage is TRBV5-5 and J usage is TRBJ2-7; TRBD1 might be the D (5 bases). Trimming took 0 bases from V and 6 from J, leaving 13 bases between them. Germline V lookup: CDR1 SGHKS, CDR2 YYEKEE (reference sequence). CDR3 size: 14 residues. The CDR3 sequence is CASSLDGIGAEQYF. The CDR3 DNA sequence: TGTGCCAGCAGCTTGGATGGGATTGGGGCCGAGCAGTACTTC.

The gene calls are TRBV19 and TRBJ2-5; possibly TRBD1 or TRBD2 for D (5 bases each). The CDR3 runs 14 residues. V lost 5 bases, J lost 5 bases, and 15 bases lay in between. Germline-derived CDR1 and CDR2 are LNHDA and SQIVND (reference sequence). The CDR3 protein is CASSSGAEGETQYF. As DNA, the CDR3 is TGTGCCAGTAGTTCCGGGGCCGAAGGGGAGACCCAGTACTTC.

The chain couples TRBV29-1 to TRBJ1-1; TRBD1 agrees at 10 bases. The CDR3 has 15 amino acids. The germline V gene has CDR1 SQVTM and CDR2 ANQGSEA. After removal of 1 base from V and 5 bases from J, the junction contained 7 bases not matched to a gene. CDR3: CSVEGQGARGTEAFF. The CDR3 DNA sequence: TGCAGCGTTGAAGGACAGGGGGCAAGAGGGACTGAAGCTTTCTTT.

This chain uses TRBV30 with TRBJ2-1, with D perhaps TRBD1 or TRBD2 (5 bases each). The germline V gene has CDR1 GTSNPN and CDR2 SVGIG (reference sequence). The CDR3 is 13 residues long. Trimming took off 0 bases at V and 15 bases at J, with 18 bases between the two ends. The CDR3 region is CAWSVWLGARAFF. The CDR3 DNA sequence: TGTGCCTGGAGTGTTTGGCTCGGGGCTAGGGCGTTCTTC.

Concerning this clone: Within the sample, other DNA sequences also encode this same CDR3. V is TRBV11-2 and J is TRBJ2-7; 10 positions agree with TRBD2. With 1 base clipped from V and 4 bases from J, the junction kept 4 bases outside the gene matches. The CDR3 runs 15 residues. Germline V gene lookup returns CDR1 SGHAT and CDR2 FQNNGV. CDR3 amino acids: CASSLVAGGQYEQYF. The CDR3 coding sequence is TGTGCCAGCAGCTTAGTAGCGGGAGGACAATACGAGCAGTACTTC.

The chain is built from TRBV6-2 or TRBV6-3 and TRBJ2-1; 7 bases match TRBD1. The V gene end was trimmed by 0 bases and the J gene end by 10 bases; junction bases not matched to a gene: 3. This CDR3 has 13 residues. Germline loops: CDR1 MNHEY, CDR2 SVGEGT. Here the CDR3 DNA reads TGTGCCAGCAGTTACTCGACAGGGACCGAGCAGTTCTTC. This codes for CASSYSTGTEQFF.

V and J are TRBV29-1 and TRBJ1-1; a weak D match, TRBD1 (5 bases). CDR1 SQVTM and CDR2 ANQGSEA come from the germline V gene. With 7 bases removed from V and 1 base from J, the gap between germline ends came to 13 bases. The CDR3 has 13 amino acids. In DNA form, the CDR3 reads TGCAGCGGCTTCTGGGGGACGAACACTGAAGCTTTCTTT. As protein: CSGFWGTNTEAFF.

This clone was found once. The chain combines TRBV6-2 or TRBV6-3 with TRBJ2-3; unclear D gene. Germline loops: CDR1 MNHEY, CDR2 SVGEGT. This CDR3 has 15 amino acids. V lost 2 bases to trimming and J lost 0 bases, with 9 bases between them. The CDR3: CASSYLKTSTDTQYF. In nucleotides, the CDR3 is TGTGCCAGCAGTTACCTCAAGACTAGCACAGATACGCAGTATTTT.

This chain connects TRBV15 to TRBJ1-2, with D unclear. V was trimmed by 0 bases and J by 6 bases, leaving 14 bases between them. Germline V gene lookup returns CDR1 LNHNV and CDR2 YYDKDF (reference sequence). The CDR3 has 15 amino acids. The CDR3 here is CATSRDKGFSDGYTF. The CDR3, as DNA: TGTGCCACCAGCAGAGATAAGGGATTCAGCGATGGCTACACCTTC.

The V gene is TRBV7-6, the J gene TRBJ2-3, with D possibly TRBD2 on 5 matching bases. Trimming removed 1 base from V and 1 base from J, with 15 bases in between. The germline V gene has CDR1 SGHVS and CDR2 FNYEAQ. The CDR3 is 17 residues long. DNA for the CDR3: TGTGCCAGCAGCTTAGGGGCTGGCGGGCCTCGCACAGATACGCAGTATTTT. It is translated as CASSLGAGGPRTDTQYF.

The chain is built from TRBV10-2 and TRBJ2-5, with a tentative D call TRBD1 (5 bases). Germline V gene sequence: CDR1 WSHSY, CDR2 SAAADI. The CDR3 runs 15 residues. The V end was cut by 0 bases, the J end by 5 bases, with 13 bases between. The CDR3 coding sequence is TGCGCCAGCAGTGAGTCGCAGGCAGGGCGGGAGACCCAGTACTTC. This sequence encodes CASSESQAGRETQYF.

This clone was detected only a few times. The V and J genes are TRBV5-1 and TRBJ1-6, with 8 bases fitting TRBD1. Per the germline V gene, CDR1 is SGHRS and CDR2 is YFSETQ. The V and J ends lost 4 bases and 5 bases, in that order; junction bases with no gene match: 2. The CDR3 totals 14 residues. The CDR3 here is CASSRTGNNSPLHF. The CDR3 DNA follows: TGCGCCAGCAGCAGGACAGGGAATAATTCACCCCTCCACTTT.

The V call is TRBV11-2, the J call TRBJ2-7, with D possibly matching TRBD1 (5 bases). The germline V gene has CDR1 SGHAT and CDR2 FQNNGV. The CDR3 covers 14 residues. V was pared by 3 bases and J by 7 bases, with 16 bases between. The CDR3 loop reads CASSLAGLSGEQYF. The DNA of the CDR3 is TGTGCCAGCAGCTTGGCAGGGCTCTCCGGGGAGCAGTACTTC.

The CDR3 spells CASGRASGNTIYF. For the CDR3, the DNA is TGTGCCAGCGGCCGGGCCTCTGGAAACACCATATATTTT. The gene calls are TRBV3-1 (or the pseudogene TRBV3-2) and TRBJ1-3; D remains ambiguous. The CDR3 is made up of 13 amino acids. Trimming took 8 bases from V and 0 from J, leaving 8 bases between them. The germline gives CDR1 LGHDT, CDR2 YNNKEL (reference sequence).

This clone came up once. The genes are TRBV5-1 and TRBJ2-1; D possibly corresponds to TRBD2 (6 bases). The CDR3 loop spans 15 amino acids. The V end was cut by 4 bases, the J end by 0 bases, with 11 bases between. Looked up from germline, CDR1 is SGHRS and CDR2 is YFSETQ. DNA for the CDR3: TGCGCCAGCAGCGCGGGACGAAACTCCTACAATGAGCAGTTCTTC. Protein product: CASSAGRNSYNEQFF. Full variable domain (missing parts from reference TRBV5-1 and TRBJ2-1): KAGVTQTPRYLIKTRGQQVTLSCSPISGHRSVSWYQQTPGQGLQFLFEYFSETQRNKGNFPGRFSGRQFSNSRSEMNVSTLELGDSALYLCASSAGRNSYNEQFFGPGTRLTVL.

CDR3 nucleotide sequence: TGTGCTAGTGGTACAGGTTTAATGAACACTGAAGCTTTCTTT. Its translation is CASGTGLMNTEAFF. The genes are TRBV12-5 and TRBJ1-1; possibly TRBD1 for D (5 bases). CDR3 size: 14 residues. Germline V gives CDR1 LGHNT, CDR2 FRNRAP. Trimming removed 5 bases from V and 0 bases from J, with 10 bases in between.